Presented here are 30 T cell receptor beta chains from one specimen sequenced in a study of shared clonotypes between healthy human individuals. Data came from immunoSEQ multiplex PCR; TCRdb stores just in-frame clones and leaves some out. The sample consists of 2 million to 2.5 million clones, 93% of them appearing once. The sample consisted of naive CD4+ T cells from PBMCs. Subset given: CD45RA+ positively selected. The receptors were sampled from a man aged 18 to 29 in good health. Some clones in this sample may be carry-over from other donors' samples.

The J gene is TRBJ2-7, the V gene TRBV15; TRBD1 matches at 10 bases. The ends lost 0 bases at V and 5 bases at J; junction bases unmatched: 7. CDR3 length: 16 residues. Germline V CDR1 and CDR2: LNHNV, YYDKDF (reference sequence). This chain's CDR3 is CATSRDGTGEWHEQYF. The CDR3 region has the DNA TGTGCCACCAGCAGAGATGGGACAGGGGAGTGGCACGAGCAGTACTTC. Together with reference TRBV15 and TRBJ2-7, the CDR3 gives the full variable domain: DAMVIQNPRYQVTQFGKPVTLSCSQTLNHNVMYWYQQKSSQAPKLLFHYYDKDFNNEADTPDNFQSRRPNTSFCFLDIRSPGLGDTAMYLCATSRDGTGEWHEQYFGPGTRLTVT.

This sequence joins TRBV5-1 and TRBJ2-7; TRBD2 matches at 7 bases. The CDR3 is made up of 15 amino acids. Germline lookup yields CDR1 SGHRS and CDR2 YFSETQ. The ends lost 4 bases at V and 7 bases at J; junction bases unmatched: 14. DNA of the CDR3: TGCGCCAGCAGCGTGGGGACGGGAGGCCCAGGGGAGCAGTACTTC. This sequence encodes CASSVGTGGPGEQYF.

The rearrangement joins TRBV2 to TRBJ2-7; 7 nucleotides match TRBD2. The length of the CDR3 is 14 residues. CDR1 and CDR2 from the germline V gene are SNHLY and FYNNEI. Trimming removed 7 bases from V and 2 bases from J; junction bases left unmatched: 8. CDR3 DNA sequence: TGTGCCAGCAACCTCCTAGCGGCGGCCTACGAGCAGTACTTC. It translates to CASNLLAAAYEQYF.

This clone appeared a single time. The V and J genes are TRBV25-1 and TRBJ2-1; TRBD2 aligns across 8 bases. The CDR3 has 15 amino acids. CDR1 is MGHDK, CDR2 SYGVNS, per germline. The J segment lost 3 bases and the V segment lost 8 bases, leaving 9 bases of the junction unmatched. Written as DNA, the CDR3 is TGTGCCAGCTCAAAACTAGCGGACTTCTACAATGAGCAGTTCTTC. This gives the protein CASSKLADFYNEQFF.

The chain has TRBV5-6 and TRBJ2-1, with D possibly being TRBD1 (5 bases). CDR1 is SGHDT and CDR2 is YYEEEE in the germline V gene. Trimming removed 2 bases from V and 2 bases from J, with 14 bases in between. There are 16 residues in the CDR3. Here the CDR3 reads CASSLYSGSTYNEQFF. In DNA, the CDR3 is TGTGCCAGCAGCTTATACTCAGGGTCAACCTACAATGAGCAGTTCTTC.

V usage is TRBV5-5 and J usage is TRBJ1-1, with TRBD1 as a possible D gene (5 bases). Trimming removed 4 bases at V and 4 bases at J, with 11 bases between. Germline V gene sequence: CDR1 SGHKS, CDR2 YYEKEE (reference sequence). This CDR3 comprises 13 residues. The CDR3 sequence: CASSVTGRTEAFF. DNA for the CDR3: TGTGCCAGCAGCGTTACAGGTCGCACTGAAGCTTTCTTT.

CDR3 sequence reads: CATSRDPLLVTEAFF. The CDR3 nucleotides read TGTGCCACCAGCAGAGATCCCCTCCTTGTAACTGAAGCTTTCTTT. The V and J genes are TRBV15 and TRBJ1-1; no definite D call. The CDR3 length is 15 residues. Germline V gene data show CDR1 as LNHNV and CDR2 as YYDKDF (reference sequence). Trimming cost V 0 bases and J 5 bases, with 13 bases left between them.

In DNA, the CDR3 is TGTGCTAGTGGCAGGGGACAGGGGCACACCGGGGAGCTGTTTTTT. It translates to CASGRGQGHTGELFF. V usage is TRBV12-5 and J usage is TRBJ2-2, with TRBD1 matching 10 bases. The junction had 4 bases not matched to a gene; V was cut back by 6 bases and J by 3 bases. This CDR3 contains 15 residues. Germline CDR1 is LGHNT and CDR2 is FRNRAP.

J is TRBJ2-3 and V is TRBV28; a possible D gene is TRBD1 (5 bases). The CDR3 runs 15 residues. V was cut by 6 bases and J by 0 bases, with 13 bases left in between. Germline V gives CDR1 MDHEN, CDR2 SYDVKM. Here the CDR3 reads CASSPQGYSTDTQYF. Written as DNA, the CDR3 is TGTGCCAGCAGCCCTCAGGGTTATAGCACAGATACGCAGTATTTT.

The genes are TRBV6-5 and TRBJ1-1; D is undetermined. CDR3 length equals 14 residues. The ends were cut back, 5 bases at V and 1 base at J, with 11 bases in the middle. Germline V CDR1 and CDR2: MNHEY, SVGAGI. The CDR3 region has the DNA TGTGCCAGCAGTCGGACCTCAGGGAACACTGAAGCTTTCTTT. This translates into CASSRTSGNTEAFF.

This chain uses TRBV9 with TRBJ1-1; D unresolved. CDR1 is SGDLS and CDR2 is YYNGEE in the germline V gene. V lost 4 bases, J lost 7 bases, and 11 bases lay in between. This CDR3 spans 12 amino acids. CDR3 sequence reads: CASSTPGFEAFF. CDR3 coding DNA: TGTGCCAGCAGCACCCCGGGCTTTGAAGCTTTCTTT.

This chain links TRBV5-1 with TRBJ1-1, with 7 bases identical to TRBD1. Germline CDR1 and CDR2: SGHRS and YFSETQ. V lost 4 bases and J lost 0; bases outside the gene matches: 6. CDR3 length: 15 residues. CDR3 in amino acids: CASSPSTGLNTEAFF. CDR3 DNA: TGCGCCAGCAGCCCGTCGACAGGGTTGAACACTGAAGCTTTCTTT.

The chain links TRBV7-9 to TRBJ2-5; 7 bases align to TRBD2. CDR1 is SEHNR, CDR2 FQNEAQ, per germline (reference sequence). The V and J ends lost 5 bases and 2 bases, in that order; junction bases with no gene match: 2. The CDR3 contains 13 residues. CDR3 nucleotides: TGTGCCAGCAGCGTCGGGGGGCAAGAGACCCAGTACTTC. Protein sequence: CASSVGGQETQYF.

The chain couples TRBV10-3 to TRBJ2-1; D not certain. Germline-derived CDR1 and CDR2 are ENHRY and SYGVKD. The CDR3 loop spans 13 amino acids. Trimming left V 1 base short and J 7 bases short, with 8 bases between. CDR3 sequence (DNA): TGTGCCATCAGTGAGTATGGAGATAATGAGCAGTTCTTC. Translation gives CAISEYGDNEQFF.

V is TRBV9 and J is TRBJ2-2; D unclear. This CDR3 has 14 residues. Between the trimmed V and J ends, which lost 3 bases and 0 bases, there was a span of 6 bases. The germline gives CDR1 SGDLS, CDR2 YYNGEE. The CDR3 DNA sequence: TGTGCCAGCAGCGCAACCGCGAACACCGGGGAGCTGTTTTTT. This gives the protein CASSATANTGELFF.

V and J are TRBV18 and TRBJ2-1; D perhaps matches TRBD1 (6 bases). Germline CDR1 and CDR2: KGHSH and LQKENI. The V end was cut by 3 bases, the J end by 6 bases, with 18 bases between. CDR3 size: 16 residues. The CDR3 reads CASSPRLRQGSNEQFF. DNA for the CDR3: TGTGCCAGCTCACCTCGACTCCGGCAGGGGAGCAATGAGCAGTTCTTC. Full variable domain (outside the CDR3, taken from reference TRBV18 and TRBJ2-1): NAGVMQNPRHLVRRRGQEARLRCSPMKGHSHVYWYRQLPEEGLKFMVYLQKENIIDESGMPKERFSAEFPKEGPSILRIQQVVRGDSAAYFCASSPRLRQGSNEQFFGPGTRLTVL.

The genes are TRBV27 and TRBJ2-4, with a possible D match to TRBD2 (5 bases). Trimming removed 5 bases from V and 6 bases from J, with 14 bases in between. Looked up from germline, CDR1 is MNHEY and CDR2 is SMNVEV (reference sequence). The CDR3 is 14 amino acids. CDR3 region: CASSQFGVGNIQYF. The DNA for the CDR3 is TGTGCCAGCAGTCAATTCGGGGTCGGAAACATTCAGTACTTC.

This sequence joins TRBV25-1 and TRBJ1-1, with TRBD1 matching over 7 bases. CDR1 is MGHDK and CDR2 is SYGVNS in the germline V gene. V lost 5 bases to trimming and J lost 4 bases; unmatched junction nucleotides: 10. The CDR3 loop spans 15 amino acids. The CDR3 spells CASSTSRQGGTEAFF. CDR3 bases: TGTGCCAGCAGTACTTCAAGACAGGGAGGCACTGAAGCTTTCTTT. Using reference TRBV25-1 and TRBJ1-1 for the parts outside the CDR3, the full variable domain is EADIYQTPRYLVIGTGKKITLECSQTMGHDKMYWYQQDPGMELHLIHYSYGVNSTEKGDLSSESTVSRIRTEHFPLTLESARPSHTSQYLCASSTSRQGGTEAFFGQGTRLTVV.

The chain joins TRBV27 to TRBJ2-1, with 14 positions matching TRBD2. Germline CDR1 and CDR2: MNHEY and SMNVEV (reference sequence). This CDR3 spans 20 amino acids. Trimming at V came to 8 bases and at J to 0 bases, leaving 15 bases not matched to a gene. The CDR3 protein is CASGRTRTSGRLSSYNEQFF. In DNA form, the CDR3 reads TGTGCCAGCGGGCGGACGAGGACTAGCGGGAGGCTGAGCTCCTACAATGAGCAGTTCTTC.

The V and J genes are TRBV28 and TRBJ1-5; D ambiguous. Germline lookup yields CDR1 MDHEN and CDR2 SYDVKM. The CDR3 contains 12 residues. Trimming cost V 7 bases and J 6 bases, with 10 bases left between them. The CDR3 bases are TGTGCCAGCAAAGGTGGGCGTCAGCCCCAGCATTTT. Encoded protein: CASKGGRQPQHF.

Turning to this clone: This same CDR3 is encoded by further DNA sequences in the sample. The chain has TRBV9 and TRBJ2-7; D perhaps matches TRBD2 (5 bases). The CDR3 has 14 amino acids. Trimming removed 2 bases from V and 0 bases from J, with 9 bases in between. Germline assignment: CDR1 SGDLS and CDR2 YYNGEE. For the CDR3, the DNA is TGTGCCAGCAGCGTGGACTCGAGCTCCTACGAGCAGTACTTC. Residues: CASSVDSSSYEQYF.

V is TRBV29-1 and J is TRBJ1-1; possibly TRBD1 for D (5 bases). V lost 4 bases to trimming and J lost 7 bases, with 19 bases between them. CDR3 size: 14 residues. CDR1 and CDR2 from the germline V gene are SQVTM and ANQGSEA. The CDR3 spells CSVVWLGGSGEAFF. Here the CDR3 DNA reads TGCAGCGTTGTATGGCTGGGGGGGAGCGGTGAAGCTTTCTTT.

This chain links TRBV2 with TRBJ1-1; 7 bases agree with TRBD1. Per germline, CDR1 SNHLY and CDR2 FYNNEI. The CDR3 loop spans 14 amino acids. V gave up 5 bases and J gave up 3 bases; unmatched junction bases: 6. CDR3 sequence: CASSYAGQDTEAFF. For the CDR3, the DNA is TGTGCCAGCAGTTACGCTGGACAGGACACTGAAGCTTTCTTT. Complete variable domain (other parts from reference TRBV2 and TRBJ1-1): EPEVTQTPSHQVTQMGQEVILRCVPISNHLYFYWYRQILGQKVEFLVSFYNNEISEKSEIFDDQFSVERPDGSNFTLKIRSTKLEDSAMYFCASSYAGQDTEAFFGQGTRLTVV.

CDR3 residues: CAISESKLSGRLYEQYF. The CDR3 DNA sequence: TGTGCCATCAGTGAGTCTAAACTTTCGGGGAGGCTCTACGAGCAGTACTTC. The rearrangement joins TRBV10-3 to TRBJ2-7, with D possibly being TRBD2 (6 bases). V was shortened by 0 bases and J by 3 bases, with 18 bases between the two germline ends. Germline values: CDR1 ENHRY, CDR2 SYGVKD. CDR3 length equals 17 residues.

The chain combines TRBV11-3 with TRBJ1-3, with TRBD1 identical over 10 bases. The length of the CDR3 is 16 residues. The V and J ends lost 5 bases and 2 bases, in that order; junction bases with no gene match: 6. Germline CDR1 reads SGHNT; CDR2 reads YENEEA. The CDR3 loop reads CASSPGTGEAGNTIYF. Here the CDR3 DNA reads TGTGCCAGCAGCCCTGGGACAGGGGAGGCTGGAAACACCATATATTTT. Together with reference TRBV11-3 and TRBJ1-3, the CDR3 gives the full variable domain: EAGVVQSPRYKIIEKKQPVAFWCNPISGHNTLYWYLQNLGQGPELLIRYENEEAVDDSQLPKDRFSAERLKGVDSTLKIQPAELGDSAVYLCASSPGTGEAGNTIYFGEGSWLTVV.

A note on this clone: The germline gene is not matched at one end of the junction; a read error may be the cause. V is TRBV7-8 and J is TRBJ2-7; perhaps TRBD1 as D (6 bases). The CDR3 totals 13 residues. Germline V CDR1 and CDR2: SGHVS, FQNEAQ. CDR3 amino acids: CANSWGTGFEQYF. In nucleotides, the CDR3 is TGTGCCAACAGCTGGGGTACAGGGTTTGAGCAGTACTTC.

This sequence joins TRBV29-1 and TRBJ2-3; possibly TRBD2 for D (6 bases). The CDR3 totals 13 residues. Germline loops: CDR1 SQVTM, CDR2 ANQGSEA. Trimming removed 6 bases at V and 5 bases at J, with 15 bases between. CDR3 bases: TGCAGCGTCCCTATTATCGGGGGAGATACGCAGTATTTT. Translation gives CSVPIIGGDTQYF.

This chain joins TRBV19 and TRBJ2-5; D call uncertain. The V gene's germline CDR1 is LNHDA and CDR2 SQIVND (reference sequence). This CDR3 has 13 residues. Trimming shortened V by 6 bases and J by 5 bases, and 13 bases separated the two germline ends. The CDR3 nucleotides are TGTGCCAGTAGCCCGCGGCGTCGTGAGACCCAGTACTTC. This gives the protein CASSPRRRETQYF.

The J gene is TRBJ1-2, the V gene TRBV19; no firm D call. Germline V gene lookup returns CDR1 LNHDA and CDR2 SQIVND (reference sequence). The CDR3 has 15 residues. Deletions cut 3 bases from V and 4 bases from J, with 15 bases between. DNA of the CDR3: TGTGCCAGTAGTATGGAGCAGCCTAGAGTCTATGGCTACACCTTC. This codes for CASSMEQPRVYGYTF.

The chain is built from TRBV5-1 and TRBJ1-2; 7 bases are a match to TRBD1. Germline V CDR1 and CDR2: SGHRS, YFSETQ. J was trimmed by 5 bases and V by 2 bases; bases with no gene match: 3. The CDR3 runs to 13 residues. CDR3 DNA: TGCGCCAGCAGCTTCCAGGGGGAGTATGGCTACACCTTC. Translation: CASSFQGEYGYTF.